These T cell receptor beta chains were read from a single sample in a study of blood T cell repertoires in COVID-19. Profiled with immunoSEQ multiplex PCR; TCRdb holds only in-frame clones, not every one. The profile shows about 310,000 clones, roughly 84% of them singletons. Source material: peripheral blood. The source of these receptors is a man aged 50-59 years with active or convalescent COVID-19. CDR3s include the opening cysteine and the closing phenylalanine or tryptophan. The D gene is left open where the match is weak. Clone sizes are given selectively: once, few, many, or a class where the clone is expanded.

V gene: TRBV5-1
D gene: -
clone size: -
J gene: TRBJ2-5
CDR3 length: 15
CDR3 protein: CASSLQGHLGETQYF
CDR3 DNA: TGCGCCAGCAGCCTCCAAGGCCACCTGGGCGAGACCCAGTACTTC

V gene: TRBV28
D gene: -
clone size: -
J gene: TRBJ1-2
CDR3 length: 14
CDR3 protein: CASSSPGGIYGYTF
CDR3 DNA: TGTGCCAGCAGTTCCCCGGGGGGGATCTATGGCTACACCTTC

V gene: TRBV28
D gene: -
clone size: -
J gene: TRBJ2-7
CDR3 length: 14
CDR3 protein: CASSIPSVSYEQYF
CDR3 DNA: TGTGCCAGCAGTATCCCGAGCGTTTCCTACGAGCAGTACTTC

V gene: TRBV6-2/TRBV6-3
D gene: TRBD1
clone size: -
J gene: TRBJ2-7
CDR3 length: 14
CDR3 protein: CASSYSRTGLEIRF
CDR3 DNA: TGTGCCAGCAGTTACTCCCGGACAGGGTTGGAGATAAGGTTC

V gene: TRBV14
D gene: -
clone size: -
J gene: TRBJ1-2
CDR3 length: 13
CDR3 protein: CASSFDTNYGYTF
CDR3 DNA: TGTGCCAGCAGCTTCGACACTAACTATGGCTACACCTTC

V gene: TRBV27
D gene: -
clone size: -
J gene: TRBJ2-1
CDR3 length: 14
CDR3 protein: CASSTLSRGNEQFF
CDR3 DNA: TGTGCCAGCAGCACCCTATCTAGGGGGAATGAGCAGTTCTTC

V gene: TRBV4-3
D gene: -
clone size: -
J gene: TRBJ1-5
CDR3 length: 15
CDR3 protein: CASSQGGRQNQPQHF
CDR3 DNA: TGCGCCAGCAGCCAGGGGGGTCGGCAGAATCAGCCCCAGCATTTT

V gene: TRBV2
D gene: -
clone size: once
J gene: TRBJ2-7
CDR3 length: 15
CDR3 protein: CASSGGLPGQGEQYF
CDR3 DNA: TGTGCCAGCAGTGGGGGGCTTCCGGGACAAGGAGAGCAGTACTTC

V gene: TRBV7-2
D gene: -
clone size: -
J gene: TRBJ2-3
CDR3 length: 13
CDR3 protein: CASSAARVVAQYF
CDR3 DNA: TGTGCCAGCAGCGCAGCCAGGGTTGTGGCGCAGTATTTT

V gene: TRBV6-6
D gene: TRBD1
clone size: -
J gene: TRBJ1-2
CDR3 length: 14
CDR3 protein: CASSLGQGVYGYTF
CDR3 DNA: TGTGCCAGCAGTTTGGGACAGGGAGTCTATGGCTACACCTTC

V gene: TRBV12-3/TRBV12-4
D gene: -
clone size: -
J gene: TRBJ2-2
CDR3 length: 13
CDR3 protein: CASSLVGDGELFF
CDR3 DNA: TGTGCCAGCAGTTTAGTGGGAGACGGGGAGCTGTTTTTT